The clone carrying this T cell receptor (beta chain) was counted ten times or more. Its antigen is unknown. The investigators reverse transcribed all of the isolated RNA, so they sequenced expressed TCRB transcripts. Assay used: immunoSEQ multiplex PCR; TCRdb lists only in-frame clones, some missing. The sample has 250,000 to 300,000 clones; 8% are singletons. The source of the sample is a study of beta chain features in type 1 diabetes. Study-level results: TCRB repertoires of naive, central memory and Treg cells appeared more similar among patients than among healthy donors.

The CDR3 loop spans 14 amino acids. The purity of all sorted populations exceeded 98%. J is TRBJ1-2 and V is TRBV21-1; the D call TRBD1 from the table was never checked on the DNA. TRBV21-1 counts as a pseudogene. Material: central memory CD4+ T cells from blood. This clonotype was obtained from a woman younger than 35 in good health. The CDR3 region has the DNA TGTGCCAGCAGCAAAGCGCTACGAGGGGGTGGCTACACCTTC. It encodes CASSKALRGGGYTF.